This T cell receptor (beta chain) derives from a study of molecular identifiers for immune sequencing clone quantification. Study-wide results and limits: Clones above 20 RNA copies contained over 97% of effector molecules but under 1% of naive ones.

TCRdb redid the calling of the PCR reads with MiXCR, one entry per CDR3 protein. The sample includes about half a million distinct CDR3 sequences, over 20% of them seen just once. This CDR3 is 15 amino acids long. From germline, CDR1 is PRHDT and CDR2 FYEKMQ (reference sequence). V shed 5 bases, J shed 8 bases, and the junction held 11 bases outside the gene matches. Of note for this clonotype: Its antigen is still unknown. A much larger clone sits a single nucleotide away, making a read error possible. The CDR3 end shows no conserved phenylalanine or tryptophan, and so a read error is likely.

This chain uses TRBV13 with TRBJ2-1, with 8 bases lining up with TRBD1. Sequenced sample: naive CD8+ T cells from blood, with Jurkat cell RNA spiked in. Subset defined: FACS-sorted CD8+CD4-CCR7+CD45RA+ naive T cells. This sequence originates from a human donor in good health. Some libraries in this study had Jurkat cell RNA spiked in. Written as DNA, the CDR3 is TGTGCCAGCAGCCTCCGGACAGGGTTTAACGATGAGCAGTTCTAC. Translating it yields CASSLRTGFNDEQFY.